The 24 T cell receptor beta chains in this list originate from one sample, sequenced in a study of identical twins. TCRdb fed the 5' RACE reads into MiXCR, producing one record per CDR3 protein. The table shows roughly 250,000 distinct CDR3 sequences, with about 14% occurring only once. The sequencing input was memory (CD45RO+) T cells sorted from blood. The receptors come from a woman aged 18-29 years in good health.

The gene calls are TRBV6-1 and TRBJ2-2; 11 positions match TRBD2. The CDR3 covers 14 residues. Germline lookup yields CDR1 MNHNS and CDR2 SASEGT. With 8 bases clipped from V and 4 bases from J, the junction kept 3 bases outside the gene matches. DNA for the CDR3: TGTGCCAGCCTAGCGGGGGGCTTCACCGGGGAGCTGTTTTTT. The encoded protein is CASLAGGFTGELFF.

The chain joins TRBV6-1 to TRBJ1-2; no clear D. The CDR3 spans 12 residues. CDR1 and CDR2 from the germline V gene are MNHNS and SASEGT. V was clipped by 1 base and J by 4 bases, with 4 bases between them. The CDR3 protein is CASSEEGYGYTF. The CDR3 DNA reads TGTGCCAGCAGTGAAGAGGGCTATGGCTACACCTTC.

V usage is TRBV6-2 or TRBV6-3 and J usage is TRBJ1-4; D perhaps matches TRBD1 (6 bases). Germline assignment: CDR1 MNHEY and CDR2 SVGEGT. The CDR3 extends over 13 amino acids. V lost 0 bases, J lost 13 bases, and 12 bases lay in between. Here the CDR3 reads CASSYSRGGGLFF. As DNA, the CDR3 is TGTGCCAGCAGTTACTCGAGAGGGGGAGGACTGTTTTTT.

The CDR3 here is CSATLRGMNTEAFF. The CDR3, as DNA: TGCAGTGCTACCCTTCGGGGGATGAACACTGAAGCTTTCTTT. This chain joins TRBV20-1 and TRBJ1-1; maybe TRBD1 (5 bases). V shed 4 bases and J shed 0 bases, with 12 bases lying between them. The CDR3 has 14 amino acids. Germline lookup yields CDR1 DFQATT and CDR2 SNEGSKA (reference sequence).

This clonotype was seen once. The chain has TRBV20-1 and TRBJ2-7; D tentatively fits TRBD1 or TRBD2 (5 bases each). V lost 0 bases, J lost 3 bases, and 15 bases lay in between. From germline, CDR1 is DFQATT and CDR2 SNEGSKA (reference sequence). This CDR3 contains 15 residues. The CDR3 sequence: CSAREPGATNYEQYF. CDR3 bases: TGCAGTGCTAGAGAACCCGGGGCAACCAACTACGAGCAGTACTTC.

V and J are TRBV20-1 and TRBJ1-1; D ambiguous. The CDR3 length is 13 residues. Germline CDR1 is DFQATT and CDR2 is SNEGSKA (reference sequence). V lost 5 bases, J lost 6 bases, and 16 bases lay in between. The CDR3 nucleotides read TGCAGTGCTTGGAAGGACGGAACATCTGAAGCTTTCTTT. Translation: CSAWKDGTSEAFF.

This clonotype appeared a few times. The chain combines TRBV12-3 or TRBV12-4 with TRBJ2-1; a possible D gene is TRBD2 (6 bases). V dropped 5 bases and J dropped 3 bases, with 11 bases sitting between them. CDR3 length: 14 residues. This CDR3 reads CASSPQGLYNEQFF. For the CDR3, the DNA is TGTGCCAGCAGTCCGCAGGGACTCTACAATGAGCAGTTCTTC.

This clonotype was observed at least ten times. The DNA for the CDR3 is TGTGCCAGCAGCCTCGGCCTGGGCGGCACAGATACGCAGTATTTT. This translates into CASSLGLGGTDTQYF. V gene TRBV7-3 combines with J gene TRBJ2-3; unclear D gene. CDR1 is SGHTA, CDR2 FQGTGA, per germline. Trimming removed 5 bases at V and 1 base at J, with 13 bases between. The CDR3 runs to 15 residues.

The gene calls are TRBV20-1 and TRBJ2-1, with D unclear. CDR1 is DFQATT and CDR2 is SNEGSKA in the germline V gene (reference sequence). The CDR3 runs 13 residues. Trimming took off 5 bases at V and 0 bases at J, with 8 bases between the two ends. CDR3 DNA: TGCAGTGCTGGAAAGAGCTCCTACAATGAGCAGTTCTTC. Translation: CSAGKSSYNEQFF.

The chain has TRBV20-1 and TRBJ1-6; D possibly corresponds to TRBD1 (5 bases). CDR1 is DFQATT and CDR2 is SNEGSKA in the germline V gene (reference sequence). V was cut by 5 bases and J by 7 bases, with 9 bases left in between. CDR3 length: 12 amino acids. The CDR3 loop reads CSARAGNSPLHF. The DNA of the CDR3 is TGCAGTGCTCGAGCAGGGAATTCACCCCTCCACTTT.

This clonotype was recorded only once. The chain links TRBV29-1 to TRBJ1-2; D perhaps matches TRBD1 (6 bases). The CDR3 is 13 residues long. Germline lookup yields CDR1 SQVTM and CDR2 ANQGSEA. Deletions cut 7 bases from V and 4 bases from J, with 16 bases between. The CDR3 sequence is CSAETGLGYGYTF. DNA for the CDR3: TGCAGCGCCGAAACAGGGCTGGGCTATGGCTACACCTTC.

This clonotype was counted only a few times. The J gene is TRBJ1-1, the V gene TRBV5-1; 7 bases fit TRBD1. CDR3 length: 15 residues. Germline loops: CDR1 SGHRS, CDR2 YFSETQ. After removal of 2 bases from V and 2 bases from J, the junction contained 6 bases not matched to a gene. Here the CDR3 reads CASSFRTGANTEAFF. The CDR3 DNA sequence: TGCGCCAGCAGCTTTCGGACAGGCGCTAACACTGAAGCTTTCTTT. The whole variable domain, remainder taken from reference TRBV5-1 and TRBJ1-1, is KAGVTQTPRYLIKTRGQQVTLSCSPISGHRSVSWYQQTPGQGLQFLFEYFSETQRNKGNFPGRFSGRQFSNSRSEMNVSTLELGDSALYLCASSFRTGANTEAFFGQGTRLTVV.

This clonotype was observed at least ten times. The chain employs TRBV12-3 or TRBV12-4 and TRBJ1-2; D perhaps matches TRBD1 (6 bases). Trimming removed 5 bases from V and 2 bases from J, with 15 bases in between. This CDR3 contains 15 residues. The CDR3 spells CASSPVAGANYGYTF. Written as DNA, the CDR3 is TGTGCCAGCAGTCCCGTGGCGGGGGCCAACTATGGCTACACCTTC.

This clonotype was observed a handful of times. J is TRBJ2-5 and V is TRBV6-5; possibly TRBD2 for D (6 bases). V lost 0 bases, J lost 3 bases, and 8 bases lay in between. The CDR3 is 14 residues long. The V gene's germline CDR1 is MNHEY and CDR2 SVGAGI. CDR3 residues: CASSYSGGEETQYF. CDR3 DNA: TGTGCCAGCAGTTACTCGGGGGGAGAAGAGACCCAGTACTTC.

The sample holds a few counts of this clonotype. The V and J genes are TRBV13 and TRBJ2-7; D gene ambiguous. CDR1 is PRHDT, CDR2 FYEKMQ, per germline (reference sequence). The CDR3 totals 15 residues. V was clipped by 3 bases and J by 0 bases, with 12 bases between them. CDR3 in DNA: TGTGCCAGCAGCTTTCTGAGCCCCAACTCCTACGAGCAGTACTTC. Protein product: CASSFLSPNSYEQYF.

The chain couples TRBV7-2 to TRBJ1-1; weak D call: TRBD1 (5 bases). CDR3 length: 14 amino acids. Deletions cut 4 bases from V and 1 base from J, with 10 bases between. Germline CDR1 and CDR2: SGHTA and FQGNSA. As DNA, the CDR3 is TGTGCCAGCAGCTCGGGACTGGCGAACACTGAAGCTTTCTTT. This codes for CASSSGLANTEAFF.

This clonotype came up a few times. The V and J genes are TRBV7-9 and TRBJ2-1, with 7 positions matching TRBD2. V shed 7 bases, J shed 8 bases, and the junction held 17 bases outside the gene matches. CDR1 is SEHNR, CDR2 FQNEAQ, per germline (reference sequence). The CDR3 covers 16 residues. The CDR3 is CASNSIPWTSLDEQFF. As DNA, the CDR3 is TGTGCCAGCAACTCAATTCCCTGGACTAGTCTGGATGAGCAGTTCTTC.

This clonotype was picked up a small number of times. The chain employs TRBV28 and TRBJ2-5; D unclear. This CDR3 has 12 amino acids. Germline V gene data show CDR1 as MDHEN and CDR2 as SYDVKM. V was clipped by 5 bases and J by 6 bases, with 10 bases between them. CDR3 loop: CASSQPGQTQYF. DNA for the CDR3: TGTGCCAGCAGTCAACCAGGCCAGACCCAGTACTTC. Full variable domain (remainder filled in from reference TRBV28 and TRBJ2-5): DVKVTQSSRYLVKRTGEKVFLECVQDMDHENMFWYRQDPGLGLRLIYFSYDVKMKEKGDIPEGYSVSREKKERFSLILESASTNQTSMYLCASSQPGQTQYFGPGTRLLVL.

This rearrangement joins TRBV4-2 to TRBJ2-5; a possible D gene is TRBD1 (5 bases). Trimming pared 4 bases from V and 2 bases from J, leaving 14 bases between. The V gene's germline CDR1 is LGHNA and CDR2 YNFKEQ. This CDR3 contains 15 residues. The CDR3 here is CASSRQGREQETQYF. The CDR3 DNA sequence: TGTGCCAGCAGCCGTCAGGGCAGGGAACAAGAGACCCAGTACTTC.

The V gene is TRBV2, the J gene TRBJ2-1; D may be TRBD2 (6 bases). The CDR3 consists of 10 residues. The V gene's germline CDR1 is SNHLY and CDR2 FYNNEI. Trimming pared 7 bases from V and 12 bases from J, leaving 10 bases between. The CDR3 here is CASTTGVQFF. CDR3 bases: TGTGCCAGCACGACGGGGGTGCAGTTCTTC.

The table lists this clonotype with a few counts. The chain employs TRBV4-2 and TRBJ2-5, with a possible D match to TRBD2 (6 bases). Looked up from germline, CDR1 is LGHNA and CDR2 is YNFKEQ. Trimming left V 4 bases short and J 5 bases short, with 20 bases between. The CDR3 totals 16 residues. CDR3 in DNA: TGTGCCAGCAGCCCTAATGCCGCCCGGGAGACCGAGACCCAGTACTTC. It yields the protein CASSPNAARETETQYF.

CDR3 loop: CSVVSGESYNEQFF. The DNA of the CDR3 is TGCAGCGTTGTTAGCGGGGAGTCCTACAATGAGCAGTTCTTC. J is TRBJ2-1 and V is TRBV29-1, with TRBD2 matching over 8 bases. The CDR3 consists of 14 residues. CDR1 SQVTM and CDR2 ANQGSEA come from the germline V gene. V shed 4 bases, J shed 1 base, and the junction held 3 bases outside the gene matches.

This clonotype was observed at least ten times. The chain's CDR3 is CASSLGTGRSTDTQYF. The CDR3 coding sequence is TGTGCCAGCAGCTTGGGGACAGGGAGAAGCACAGATACGCAGTATTTT. The gene calls are TRBV7-6 and TRBJ2-3; the match to TRBD1 covers 9 bases. The germline gives CDR1 SGHVS, CDR2 FNYEAQ. The CDR3 has 16 residues. V shed 3 bases, J shed 0 bases, and the junction held 4 bases outside the gene matches. Variable domain in full (rest from reference TRBV7-6 and TRBJ2-3): GAGVSQSPRYKVTKRGQDVALRCDPISGHVSLYWYRQALGQGPEFLTYFNYEAQQDKSGLPNDRFSAERPEGSISTLTIQRTEQRDSAMYRCASSLGTGRSTDTQYFGPGTRLTVL.

This clonotype was seen ten or more times. The V gene is TRBV19, the J gene TRBJ1-5, with unresolved D. The V gene lost 5 bases and the J gene lost 2 bases, with 7 bases spanning the gap. The length of the CDR3 is 13 residues. CDR1 and CDR2 (germline): LNHDA, SQIVND (reference sequence). The CDR3 loop reads CASSSSGNQPQHF. CDR3 DNA sequence: TGTGCCAGTAGTTCGTCAGGCAATCAGCCCCAGCATTTT.